The subject of this entry is one TCR beta chain. Its antigen is unidentified. The sample comes from a study of T cell responses to AZD1222 COVID-19 vaccine. On the study more broadly: Combined were second doses at about 4 or about 12 weeks. Broader study findings: Regions 160-218 and 743-854 held dominance among vaccine-associated CD4 TCRs, which spanned spike.

Some clones are missing from TCRdb's copy, which holds only in-frame ones; the method was immunoSEQ multiplex PCR. This table has roughly 120,000 clones, approximately 86% appearing once. CDR3 length: 13 amino acids. Trimming removed 7 bases from V and 4 bases from J; junction bases left unmatched: 5. Per the germline V gene, CDR1 is MNHEY and CDR2 is SVGAGI. This clonotype originated in an adult in good health. This chain joins TRBV6-5 and TRBJ2-7; 9 bases map to TRBD2. This material consisted of peripheral blood, taken on day 0 of AZD1222 vaccination. CDR3 nucleotide sequence: TGTGCCAGCAACCTAGCGGGGAATTACGAGCAGTACTTC. Encoded protein: CASNLAGNYEQYF.